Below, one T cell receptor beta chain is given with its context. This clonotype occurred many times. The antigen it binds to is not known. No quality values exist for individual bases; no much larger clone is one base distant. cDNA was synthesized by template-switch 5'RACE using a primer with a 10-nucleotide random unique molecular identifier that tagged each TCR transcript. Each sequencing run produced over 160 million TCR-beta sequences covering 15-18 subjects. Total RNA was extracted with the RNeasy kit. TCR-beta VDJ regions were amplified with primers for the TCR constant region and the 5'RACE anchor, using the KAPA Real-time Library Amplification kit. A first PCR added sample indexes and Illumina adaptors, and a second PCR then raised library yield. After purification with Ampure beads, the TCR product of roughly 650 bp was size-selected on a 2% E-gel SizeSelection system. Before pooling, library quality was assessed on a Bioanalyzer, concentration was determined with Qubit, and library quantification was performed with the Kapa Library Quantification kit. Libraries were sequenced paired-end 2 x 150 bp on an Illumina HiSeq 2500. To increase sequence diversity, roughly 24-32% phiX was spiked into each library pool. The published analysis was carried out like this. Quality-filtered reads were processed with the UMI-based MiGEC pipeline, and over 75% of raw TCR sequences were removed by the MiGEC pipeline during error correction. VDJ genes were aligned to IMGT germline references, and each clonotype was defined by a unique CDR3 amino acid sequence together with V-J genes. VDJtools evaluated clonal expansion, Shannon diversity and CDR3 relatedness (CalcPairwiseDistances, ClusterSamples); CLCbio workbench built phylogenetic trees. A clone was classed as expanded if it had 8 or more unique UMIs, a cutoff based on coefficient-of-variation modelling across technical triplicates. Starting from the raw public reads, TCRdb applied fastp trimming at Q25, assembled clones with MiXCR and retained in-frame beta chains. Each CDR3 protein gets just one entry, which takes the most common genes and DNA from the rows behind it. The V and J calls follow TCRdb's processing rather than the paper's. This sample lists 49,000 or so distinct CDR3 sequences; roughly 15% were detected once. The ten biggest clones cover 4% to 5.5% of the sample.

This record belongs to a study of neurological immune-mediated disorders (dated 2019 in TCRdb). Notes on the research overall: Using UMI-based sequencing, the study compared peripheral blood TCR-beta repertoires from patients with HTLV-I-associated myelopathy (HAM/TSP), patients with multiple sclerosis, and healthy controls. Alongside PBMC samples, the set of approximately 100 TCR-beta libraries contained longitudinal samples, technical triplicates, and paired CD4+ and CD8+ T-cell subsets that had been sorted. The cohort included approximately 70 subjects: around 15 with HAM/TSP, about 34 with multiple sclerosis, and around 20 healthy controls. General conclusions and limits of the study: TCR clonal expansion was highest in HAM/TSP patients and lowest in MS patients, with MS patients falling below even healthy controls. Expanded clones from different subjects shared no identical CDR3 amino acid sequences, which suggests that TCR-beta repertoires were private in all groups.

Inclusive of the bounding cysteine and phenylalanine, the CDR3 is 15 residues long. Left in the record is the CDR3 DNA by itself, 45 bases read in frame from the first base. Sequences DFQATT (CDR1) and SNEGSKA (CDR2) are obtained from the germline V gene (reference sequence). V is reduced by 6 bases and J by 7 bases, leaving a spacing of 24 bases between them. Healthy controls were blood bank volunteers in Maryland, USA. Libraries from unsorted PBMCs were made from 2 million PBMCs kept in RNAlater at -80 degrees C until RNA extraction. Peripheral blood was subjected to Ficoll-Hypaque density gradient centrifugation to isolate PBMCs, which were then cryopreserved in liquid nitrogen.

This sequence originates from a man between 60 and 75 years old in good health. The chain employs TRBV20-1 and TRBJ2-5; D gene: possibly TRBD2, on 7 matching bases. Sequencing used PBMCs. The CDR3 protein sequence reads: CSARGGRLPQGTQYF. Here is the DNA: TGCAGTGCAAGGGGGGGGCGTCTTCCGCAGGGGACCCAGTACTTC.